The next 25 T cell receptor beta chains were all read from a single sample in a study of T cells after posttransplantation cyclophosphamide. Profiling relied on immunoSEQ multiplex PCR, and the TCRdb table lists in-frame clones only, not all of them. The sample was found to contain about 38,000 clones, and every one recurs. The specimen sequenced was PBMCs. Receptor source: a man aged 50-59 years in good health, CMV-negative, and a related stem cell transplant donor.

The table lists this clone with many counts. The junction departs from germline at one end; a sequencing error may be responsible. The chain combines TRBV7-7 with TRBJ1-1, with a possible D match to TRBD1 (6 bases). The germline CDR1 and CDR2 sequences are SSHAT and FNYEAQ (reference sequence). This CDR3 contains 13 residues. The CDR3: CASSLRGWTEAFF. CDR3 bases: TGTGCTAGCAGCCTCAGGGGTTGGACTGAAGCTTTCTTT.

The table lists this clone with many counts. The chain links TRBV19 to TRBJ1-5; 8 nucleotides agree with TRBD1. The V gene end was trimmed by 2 bases and the J gene end by 5 bases; junction bases not matched to a gene: 5. The V gene's germline CDR1 is LNHDA and CDR2 SQIVND (reference sequence). CDR3 length: 15 amino acids. The CDR3 DNA follows: TGTGCCAGTAGTATAAGGGACAGGATCTATCAGCCCCAGCATTTT. It encodes CASSIRDRIYQPQHF. The full variable domain, in which reference TRBV19 and TRBJ1-5 provide the parts outside the CDR3, is DGGITQSPKYLFRKEGQNVTLSCEQNLNHDAMYWYRQDPGQGLRLIYYSQIVNDFQKGDIAEGYSVSREKKESFPLTVTSAQKNPTAFYLCASSIRDRIYQPQHFGDGTRLSIL.

V is TRBV25-1 and J is TRBJ2-3; a weak D match, TRBD1 (6 bases). The CDR3 spans 16 residues. Deletions cut 2 bases from V and 2 bases from J, with 14 bases between. Germline CDR1 and CDR2: MGHDK and SYGVNS. The DNA for the CDR3 is TGTGCCAGCAGTGAACGGGGACACGGAAACACAGATACGCAGTATTTT. Translation: CASSERGHGNTDTQYF.

This clone was observed many times. This sequence joins TRBV5-1 and TRBJ1-1; D remains unclear. The germline CDR1 and CDR2 sequences are SGHRS and YFSETQ. V was clipped by 1 base and J by 3 bases, with 7 bases between them. The length of the CDR3 is 13 residues. CDR3 residues: CASSLSGYTEAFF. In DNA form, the CDR3 reads TGCGCCAGCAGCTTGTCGGGATACACTGAAGCTTTCTTT.

This clone was picked up many times. V and J are TRBV18 and TRBJ1-2; 10 nucleotides align to TRBD1. J lost 8 bases, V lost 5 bases, and 5 bases had no gene match. The CDR3 spans 13 residues. Per the germline V gene, CDR1 is KGHSH and CDR2 is LQKENI. The CDR3 reads CASSGQGVYGYTF. As DNA, the CDR3 is TGTGCCAGCTCAGGACAGGGGGTTTACGGCTACACCTTC. Complete variable domain (other parts from reference TRBV18 and TRBJ1-2): NAGVMQNPRHLVRRRGQEARLRCSPMKGHSHVYWYRQLPEEGLKFMVYLQKENIIDESGMPKERFSAEFPKEGPSILRIQQVVRGDSAAYFCASSGQGVYGYTFGSGTRLTVV.

As regards this clone: A junction end diverges from the germline sequence, so it may reflect a read error. The genes are TRBV5-5 and TRBJ1-2; D call uncertain. The CDR3 extends over 15 amino acids. CDR1 and CDR2 (germline): SGHKS, YYEKEE (reference sequence). CDR3 DNA sequence: TGTGCCAGCAGCCGTGAGGAGCGGAGTAACTATGGCTACGCCTTC. Translation: CASSREERSNYGYAF.

V and J are TRBV7-8 and TRBJ2-5, with 12 bases that match TRBD2. The germline V gene has CDR1 SGHVS and CDR2 FQNEAQ. Trimming at V came to 2 bases and at J to 5 bases, leaving 3 bases not matched to a gene. The CDR3 contains 15 residues. CDR3 protein: CASSLTGTSGETQYF. In nucleotides, the CDR3 is TGTGCCAGCAGCTTAACCGGGACTAGCGGGGAGACCCAGTACTTC.

Many counts were recorded for this clone. The V and J genes are TRBV2 and TRBJ1-2; D not resolved. This CDR3 has 13 residues. The V and J ends lost 3 bases and 5 bases respectively, with 10 bases between them. CDR1 is SNHLY, CDR2 FYNNEI, per germline. The CDR3 sequence is CASSDSPRYGYTF. In DNA, the CDR3 is TGTGCCAGCAGTGACAGTCCCAGGTATGGCTACACCTTC.

This clone was seen at least ten times. The CDR3 nucleotides read TGTGCCAGCAGCTTAGATCTACAGGGGGAAGCTTTCTTT. Translation: CASSLDLQGEAFF. This chain joins TRBV5-4 and TRBJ1-1; TRBD1 aligns across 7 bases. V shed 2 bases and J 8 bases; nucleotides not matched to a gene: 6. Germline V lookup: CDR1 SGHNT, CDR2 YYREEE (reference sequence). The CDR3 spans 13 residues.

In its sample, this clone was seen many times. The chain combines TRBV5-6 with TRBJ2-3, with D possibly TRBD1 on 5 matching bases. The CDR3 covers 16 residues. V shed 5 bases and J shed 1 base, with 17 bases lying between them. The germline V gene has CDR1 SGHDT and CDR2 YYEEEE. The chain's CDR3 is CASSLIRAPGTDTQYF. The CDR3 DNA sequence: TGTGCCAGCAGTTTAATCAGGGCACCTGGCACAGATACGCAGTATTTT. The variable domain in full, with the rest retrieved from reference TRBV5-6 and TRBJ2-3, is DAGVTQSPTHLIKTRGQQVTLRCSPKSGHDTVSWYQQALGQGPQFIFQYYEEEERQRGNFPDRFSGHQFPNYSSELNVNALLLGDSALYLCASSLIRAPGTDTQYFGPGTRLTVL.

This clone was detected ten times or more. This chain joins TRBV5-4 and TRBJ1-3; the match to TRBD1 covers 7 bases. Unmatched junction bases numbered 8, after V lost 2 bases and J lost 0 bases. Per the germline V gene, CDR1 is SGHNT and CDR2 is YYREEE (reference sequence). This CDR3 spans 17 amino acids. The chain's CDR3 is CASSLLTGSLSGNTIYF. Here the CDR3 DNA reads TGTGCCAGCAGCTTACTGACAGGGTCGCTCTCTGGAAACACCATATATTTT. Based on the CDR3 plus reference TRBV5-4 and TRBJ1-3, the full variable domain is ETGVTQSPTHLIKTRGQQVTLRCSSQSGHNTVSWYQQALGQGPQFIFQYYREEENGRGNFPPRFSGLQFPNYSSELNVNALELDDSALYLCASSLLTGSLSGNTIYFGEGSWLTVV.

This clone was detected ten times or more. The chain recombines TRBV19 with TRBJ1-4; D is undetermined. Trimming stripped 5 bases from V and 5 bases from J, with 9 bases between. The CDR3 sequence is 13 residues long. The germline V gene encodes CDR1 LNHDA and CDR2 SQIVND (reference sequence). CDR3 region: CASSPPQNEKLFF. Written as DNA, the CDR3 is TGTGCCAGTAGTCCCCCGCAGAATGAAAAACTGTTTTTT.

This clone was recorded at least ten times. The chain is built from TRBV2 and TRBJ1-6; TRBD1 might be the D (5 bases). V lost 6 bases and J lost 5, with 8 bases in between. There are 13 residues in the CDR3. The germline CDR1 and CDR2 sequences are SNHLY and FYNNEI. This chain's CDR3 is CASRGGHNSPLHF. The CDR3 DNA reads as TGTGCCAGCAGGGGGGGACATAATTCACCCCTCCACTTT.

This clone occurred many times. J is TRBJ2-5 and V is TRBV5-1; 8 bases agree with TRBD1. The V gene end was trimmed by 0 bases and the J gene end by 2 bases; junction bases not matched to a gene: 6. CDR3 length: 16 amino acids. CDR1 is SGHRS, CDR2 YFSETQ, per germline. This CDR3 reads CASSLADRGWQETQYF. The CDR3 DNA reads as TGCGCCAGCAGCTTGGCCGACAGGGGATGGCAAGAGACCCAGTACTTC.

This clone was counted at least ten times. The chain employs TRBV29-1 and TRBJ2-7; 10 nucleotides line up with TRBD2. CDR3 length equals 14 residues. V shed 3 bases and J 3 bases; nucleotides not matched to a gene: 5. Germline CDR1 SQVTM, CDR2 ANQGSEA. DNA of the CDR3: TGCAGCGTTGACCAGCGGGAGGGCCTCTACGAGCAGTACTTC. Translated, it gives CSVDQREGLYEQYF.

The J gene is TRBJ1-2, the V gene TRBV5-4; maybe TRBD1 (6 bases). V was shortened by 2 bases and J by 7 bases, with 15 bases between the two germline ends. The CDR3 length is 14 residues. The germline CDR1 and CDR2 sequences are SGHNT and YYREEE (reference sequence). The CDR3 coding sequence is TGTGCCAGCAGCTTATCGACGGCCAGGGGTGGCTACACCTTC. Protein product: CASSLSTARGGYTF.

There are many counts of this clone. The chain recombines TRBV4-1 with TRBJ1-5, with 8 bases aligning to TRBD1. The CDR3 runs to 15 residues. CDR1 and CDR2 (germline): MGHRA, YSYEKL. The V gene end was trimmed by 5 bases and the J gene end by 5 bases; junction bases not matched to a gene: 8. The DNA of the CDR3 is TGCGCCAGCAGCAATCTTCAGGGGGCACATCAGCCCCAGCATTTT. It specifies CASSNLQGAHQPQHF.

This clone was counted only a few times. The rearrangement links TRBV7-2 to TRBJ1-2; D gene ambiguous. Germline values: CDR1 SGHTA, CDR2 FQGNSA. The germline V and J ends were trimmed by 1 base and 5 bases, with 5 bases remaining between them. This CDR3 has 12 amino acids. The CDR3 nucleotides are TGTGCCAGCAGCTTAGACAAATATGGCTACACCTTC. It specifies CASSLDKYGYTF. Full variable domain (outside the CDR3, taken from reference TRBV7-2 and TRBJ1-2): GAGVSQSPSNKVTEKGKDVELRCDPISGHTALYWYRQSLGQGLEFLIYFQGNSAPDKSGLPSDRFSAERTGGSVSTLTIQRTQQEDSAVYLCASSLDKYGYTFGSGTRLTVV.

The V and J genes are TRBV18 and TRBJ2-1, with D perhaps TRBD1 (6 bases). V lost 3 bases and J 4 bases, leaving 16 bases between the germline ends. CDR3 length: 16 residues. Germline lookup yields CDR1 KGHSH and CDR2 LQKENI. This chain's CDR3 is CASSPLQEGQYNEQFF. The CDR3, as DNA: TGTGCCAGCTCACCCCTTCAAGAAGGACAGTACAATGAGCAGTTCTTC. Drawing the rest from reference TRBV18 and TRBJ2-1, the complete variable domain is NAGVMQNPRHLVRRRGQEARLRCSPMKGHSHVYWYRQLPEEGLKFMVYLQKENIIDESGMPKERFSAEFPKEGPSILRIQQVVRGDSAAYFCASSPLQEGQYNEQFFGPGTRLTVL.

In its sample, this clone was seen many times. CDR3 residues: CASSQVISLAKNIQYF. The CDR3 coding sequence is TGCGCCAGCAGCCAAGTCATAAGCCTAGCCAAAAACATTCAGTACTTC. The chain combines TRBV4-1 with TRBJ2-4; D gene unclear. Germline V lookup: CDR1 MGHRA, CDR2 YSYEKL. V was shortened by 1 base and J by 0 bases, with 10 bases between the two germline ends. The CDR3 sequence is 16 residues long.

The V and J genes are TRBV9 and TRBJ2-3, with D perhaps matching TRBD2 (6 bases). Germline-derived CDR1 and CDR2 are SGDLS and YYNGEE. This CDR3 spans 16 amino acids. With 4 bases removed from V and 2 bases from J, the gap between germline ends came to 17 bases. CDR3 nucleotides: TGTGCCAGCAGCCGTACCCGACTAGGCCTCACAGATACGCAGTATTTT. Its protein product is CASSRTRLGLTDTQYF.

This clone occurred many times. The J gene is TRBJ1-2, the V gene TRBV29-1, with TRBD1 matching over 8 bases. The J segment lost 9 bases and the V segment lost 1 base, leaving 13 bases of the junction unmatched. The CDR3 sequence is 15 residues long. Germline-derived CDR1 and CDR2 are SQVTM and ANQGSEA. This CDR3 is CSVEVWTGSRGSYTF. CDR3 nucleotide sequence: TGCAGCGTTGAAGTTTGGACAGGGTCACGGGGGAGCTACACCTTC. Combining the CDR3 with reference TRBV29-1 and TRBJ1-2 gives the whole variable domain SAVISQKPSRDICQRGTSLTIQCQVDSQVTMMFWYRQQPGQSLTLIATANQGSEATYESGFVIDKFPISRPNLTFSTLTVSNMSPEDSSIYLCSVEVWTGSRGSYTFGSGTRLTVV.

This clone appeared many times. The gene calls are TRBV7-9 and TRBJ1-5; D is ambiguous. CDR1 and CDR2 from the germline V gene are SEHNR and FQNEAQ (reference sequence). This CDR3 has 12 amino acids. The V end was cut by 2 bases, the J end by 6 bases, with 5 bases between. The DNA of the CDR3 is TGTGCCAGCAGCTTATCTTCTCAGCCCCAGCATTTT. It encodes CASSLSSQPQHF.

This clone was detected ten times or more. CDR3 DNA sequence: TGTGCCAGCTCATTAGCGGGAGAAAACATTCAGTACTTC. Encoded protein: CASSLAGENIQYF. The chain uses TRBV18 and TRBJ2-4; 9 nucleotides agree with TRBD2. Per germline, CDR1 KGHSH and CDR2 LQKENI. V lost 5 bases and J lost 5; bases outside the gene matches: 1. This CDR3 is 13 amino acids long.

Ten or more counts support this clone. V is TRBV7-9 and J is TRBJ2-7; TRBD1 matches at 8 bases. From germline, CDR1 is SEHNR and CDR2 FQNEAQ (reference sequence). The CDR3 spans 15 residues. With V trimmed by 5 bases and J by 2 bases, 8 bases remained unmatched. The CDR3, as DNA: TGTGCCAGCAGCGCCCGGGACAGGTCCCCCTACGAGCAGTACTTC. It translates to CASSARDRSPYEQYF. Drawing the rest from reference TRBV7-9 and TRBJ2-7, the complete variable domain is DTGVSQNPRHKITKRGQNVTFRCDPISEHNRLYWYRQTLGQGPEFLTYFQNEAQLEKSRLLSDRFSAERPKGSFSTLEIQRTEQGDSAMYLCASSARDRSPYEQYFGPGTRLTVT.